The entry below describes one T cell receptor beta chain. Its antigen is unidentified. The CDR3 is 13 residues long. V was clipped by 3 bases and J by 2 bases, with 8 bases between them. Germline CDR1 is SGHVS and CDR2 is FQNEAQ. This record comes from a study of beta chain features in type 1 diabetes. Study-level information: Sorted cell examination encompassed roughly 110 million cells across all samples.

Expressed TCRB transcripts were sequenced because the isolated RNA had all been reverse transcribed beforehand. TCRdb keeps only in-frame clones here, not all; method: immunoSEQ multiplex PCR. The table lists under 500,000 clones, about 29% of them singletons, with roughly 0.06% in the top ten. Sorting that relied on CD45RO/CCR7/CD25/CD127/CD95/CD27 yielded CD4+ naive, central memory, regulatory and stem cell-like memory cells. Study-wide results and limits: For Type 1 diabetes patients, all four CD4+ subsets carried TCRB CDR3s that were moderately but significantly shorter. In these data, an HLA type influence on TCRB rearrangement remained unresolved.

The sample taken for sequencing was naive CD4+ T cells from blood. The genes are TRBV7-8 and TRBJ2-7; D is uncertain. The receptor was isolated from a man aged 18 to 35 in good health. The CDR3 nucleotides read TGTGCCAGCAGCTTCCCGGCCCCCTACGAGCAGTACTTC. Its protein product is CASSFPAPYEQYF.